This entry is about one T cell receptor beta chain. Its cognate antigen is unknown. This sample is drawn from a study of T cells in Graves' hyperthyroidism and ophthalmopathy. Overall study findings and caveats: Blood also carried most thyroid clonotypes expanded above 0.001.

The CDR3 extends over 14 amino acids. Germline V gene data show CDR1 as MGHRA and CDR2 as YSYEKL. V was trimmed by 4 bases and J by 7 bases, leaving 16 bases between them. Using RNA transcripts as the source, TCR beta CDR3 regions were amplified. Initially, a first-round RT-PCR of the TCR CDR3 employed the HTBI primer set. MiXCR, applied by TCRdb to the multiplex PCR reads, yields one record per CDR3 protein. The top ten clones hold 7% to 7.5% of a sample with 500,000 to 800,000 distinct CDR3 sequences, about 45% of them seen once. This TCR was sampled from an adult man with Graves' disease, either hyperthyroidism or ophthalmopathy (not recorded which). The chain employs TRBV4-1 and TRBJ1-1, with a tentative D call TRBD1 (6 bases). Sequenced input: peripheral blood or thyroid tissue (not recorded which). CDR3: CASSPVGGGGEAFF. Written as DNA, the CDR3 is TGCGCCAGCAGCCCCGTTGGGGGGGGCGGTGAAGCTTTCTTT.